This T cell receptor beta chain was identified during a study of blood T cell repertoires in COVID-19. Study-level background: Acute and convalescent COVID-19 samples came from the United States, Italy and Spain.

The length of the CDR3 is 14 residues. Germline-derived CDR1 and CDR2 are SGHRS and YFSETQ. Trimming left V 4 bases short and J 4 bases short, with 15 bases between. Using immunoSEQ multiplex PCR, the repertoire was profiled, and TCRdb retains in-frame clones only, with some absent. The sample consists of about 250,000 clones, about 83% of them appearing once. The sample consisted of peripheral blood. The sequence was collected from a man in his forties with active or convalescent COVID-19. This chain links TRBV5-1 with TRBJ2-7, with a weak D call TRBD2 (5 bases). The CDR3 DNA follows: TGCGCCAGCAGCACCTGGGAGCCCCCGTACGAGCAGTACTTC. This gives the protein CASSTWEPPYEQYF.